The 9 T cell receptor beta chains below come from one sample, sequenced in a study of human T cells and chemical hapten exposure. Noted time point: patch test 2, 6 weeks after DPC sensitization. The sample's treatment: therapeutic diphenylcyclopropenone sensitization with weekly scalp DPC. MiXCR, applied by TCRdb to the RACE reads, yields one record per CDR3 protein. The sample includes 85,000 or so distinct CDR3 sequences, 9.5% to 13% of them seen just once. The sequences come from whole blood, collected in connection with sensitization to the hapten diphenylcyclopropenone (DPC). The receptors derive from a man aged 18 to 35 with alopecia areata. Some clones in this sample may be carry-over from other donors' samples.

V gene TRBV10-1 combines with J gene TRBJ1-3; D remains ambiguous. This CDR3 comprises 12 residues. V lost 2 bases, J lost 9 bases, and 8 bases lay in between. The germline CDR1 and CDR2 sequences are WNHNN and SYGVQD (reference sequence). CDR3 nucleotides: TGCGCCAGCAGTGAGCCCACCGGCACCATATATTTT. Translated, it gives CASSEPTGTIYF.

This clonotype was recorded at least ten times. In DNA, the CDR3 is TGTGCCAGCAGCTCCCTCCCCTTCAATCAGCCCCAGCATTTT. Translation gives CASSSLPFNQPQHF. V is TRBV11-2 and J is TRBJ1-5, with no clear D. The germline CDR1 and CDR2 sequences are SGHAT and FQNNGV. Trimming took off 4 bases at V and 3 bases at J, with 10 bases between the two ends. The CDR3 is made up of 14 amino acids.

The gene calls are TRBV6-9 and TRBJ1-2; D gene ambiguous. This CDR3 contains 10 residues. V shed 7 bases and J shed 8 bases, with 8 bases lying between them. CDR1 and CDR2 (germline): MNHGY, SVAAGI. The CDR3 sequence: CASTPGGYTF. CDR3 bases: TGTGCCAGCACCCCCGGGGGCTACACCTTC.

The J gene is TRBJ1-1, the V gene TRBV18; a possible D gene is TRBD1 (5 bases). The germline V gene has CDR1 KGHSH and CDR2 LQKENI. This CDR3 contains 15 residues. Trimming pared 2 bases from V and 1 base from J, leaving 11 bases between. The CDR3: CASSPNHDRNTEAFF. The CDR3, as DNA: TGTGCCAGCTCACCAAATCATGACAGGAACACTGAAGCTTTCTTT.

This clonotype has a count of ten or more. The chain combines TRBV20-1 with TRBJ1-5, with TRBD1 matching 7 bases. The CDR3 has 13 amino acids. Trimming cost V 5 bases and J 5 bases; bases outside gene matches: 6. Germline-derived CDR1 and CDR2 are DFQATT and SNEGSKA (reference sequence). CDR3 residues: CSAHPTGDQPQHF. The CDR3 DNA is TGCAGTGCTCACCCAACAGGGGATCAGCCCCAGCATTTT.

This clonotype was counted a few times. The CDR3 reads CASSLELSPWDTQYF. CDR3 in DNA: TGTGCCAGCAGCTTAGAGCTGTCCCCTTGGGATACGCAGTATTTT. This chain links TRBV11-3 with TRBJ2-3, with no clear D. With 0 bases removed from V and 6 bases from J, the gap between germline ends came to 13 bases. The germline CDR1 and CDR2 sequences are SGHNT and YENEEA. This CDR3 contains 15 residues.

DNA of the CDR3: TGTGCCAGCAGCGAGGGGCACCTAATGAATCAGCCCCAGCATTTT. The encoded protein is CASSEGHLMNQPQHF. The gene calls are TRBV9 and TRBJ1-5, with D possibly being TRBD1 (5 bases). Germline CDR1 reads SGDLS; CDR2 reads YYNGEE. Trimming removed 3 bases at V and 4 bases at J, with 14 bases between. The CDR3 is 15 amino acids.

V and J are TRBV19 and TRBJ2-1; no firm D call. V lost 6 bases and J lost 8, with 14 bases in between. Per the germline V gene, CDR1 is LNHDA and CDR2 is SQIVND (reference sequence). The CDR3 is made up of 13 amino acids. In nucleotides, the CDR3 is TGTGCCAGTAGCGTGGTAGGTTCCCATGAGCAGTTCTTC. Translated, it gives CASSVVGSHEQFF. Drawing the rest from reference TRBV19 and TRBJ2-1, the complete variable domain is DGGITQSPKYLFRKEGQNVTLSCEQNLNHDAMYWYRQDPGQGLRLIYYSQIVNDFQKGDIAEGYSVSREKKESFPLTVTSAQKNPTAFYLCASSVVGSHEQFFGPGTRLTVL.

This clonotype was seen a few times. The chain recombines TRBV27 with TRBJ1-2; 8 bases are shared with TRBD1. CDR1 is MNHEY, CDR2 SMNVEV, per germline (reference sequence). This CDR3 comprises 14 residues. V shed 7 bases and J 0 bases; nucleotides not matched to a gene: 4. DNA for the CDR3: TGTGCCAGCACCCGGACAGGGACTAACTATGGCTACACCTTC. The encoded protein is CASTRTGTNYGYTF.